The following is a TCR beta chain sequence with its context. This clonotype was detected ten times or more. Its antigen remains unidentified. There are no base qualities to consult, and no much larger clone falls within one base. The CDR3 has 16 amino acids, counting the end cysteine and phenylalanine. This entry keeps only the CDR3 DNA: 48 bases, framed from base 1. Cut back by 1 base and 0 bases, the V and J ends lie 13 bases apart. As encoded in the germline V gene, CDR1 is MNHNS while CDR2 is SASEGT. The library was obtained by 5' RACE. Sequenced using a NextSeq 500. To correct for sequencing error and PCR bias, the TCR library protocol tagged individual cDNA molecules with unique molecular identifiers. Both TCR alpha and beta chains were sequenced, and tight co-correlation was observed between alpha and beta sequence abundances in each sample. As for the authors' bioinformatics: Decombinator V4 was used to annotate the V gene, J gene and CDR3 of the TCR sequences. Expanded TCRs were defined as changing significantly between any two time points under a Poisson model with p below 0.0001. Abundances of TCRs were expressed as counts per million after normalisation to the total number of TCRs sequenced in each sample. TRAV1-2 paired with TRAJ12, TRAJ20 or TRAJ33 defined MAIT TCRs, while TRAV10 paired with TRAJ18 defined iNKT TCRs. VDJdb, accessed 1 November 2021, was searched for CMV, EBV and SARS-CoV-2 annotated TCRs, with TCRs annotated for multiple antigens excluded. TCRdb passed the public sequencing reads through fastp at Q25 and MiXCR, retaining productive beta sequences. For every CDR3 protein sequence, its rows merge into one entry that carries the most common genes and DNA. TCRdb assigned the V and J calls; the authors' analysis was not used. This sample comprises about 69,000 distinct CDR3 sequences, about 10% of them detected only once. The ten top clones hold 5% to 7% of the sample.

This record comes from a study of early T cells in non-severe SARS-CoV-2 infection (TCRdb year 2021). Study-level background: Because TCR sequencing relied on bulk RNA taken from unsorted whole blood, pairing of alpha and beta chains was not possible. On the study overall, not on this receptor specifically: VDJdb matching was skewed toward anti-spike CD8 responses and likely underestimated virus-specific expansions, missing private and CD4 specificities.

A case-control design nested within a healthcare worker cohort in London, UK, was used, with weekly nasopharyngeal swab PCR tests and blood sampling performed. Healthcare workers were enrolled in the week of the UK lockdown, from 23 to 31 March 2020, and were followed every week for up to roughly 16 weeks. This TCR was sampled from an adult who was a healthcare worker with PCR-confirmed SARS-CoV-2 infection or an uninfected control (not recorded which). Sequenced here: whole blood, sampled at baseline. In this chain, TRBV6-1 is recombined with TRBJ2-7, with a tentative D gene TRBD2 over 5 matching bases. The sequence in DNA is TGTGCCAGCAGTGAAGTAACCGGCGGAGGCTCCTACGAGCAGTACTTC. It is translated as CASSEVTGGGSYEQYF.